The rows below give T cell receptor beta chains drawn from one sample of a study of Graves' ophthalmopathy and Graves' hyperthyroidism. One entry per CDR3 protein, called by TCRdb with MiXCR from the multiplex PCR reads. Among 500,000 to 600,000 distinct CDR3 sequences listed, under 45% were seen once. The sample consisted of peripheral blood or thyroid tissue (not recorded which). The receptors were sampled from an adult man with Graves' hyperthyroidism. CDR3s include the opening cysteine and the closing phenylalanine or tryptophan. The D gene is left open where the match is weak. The size field is filled for only some rows; it gives once, few, many or a size class.

abundance	len	v_gene	d_gene	j_gene	CDR3aa	CDR3nt
many	15	TRBV4-2	-	TRBJ1-2	CASSQDRREDYGYTF	TGTGCCAGCAGCCAAGATCGCCGGGAGGACTATGGCTACACCTTC
many	16	TRBV12-3/TRBV12-4	-	TRBJ2-7	CASSQLGIAESYEQYF	TGTGCCAGCAGCCAATTGGGGATAGCGGAATCCTACGAGCAGTACTTC
few	16	TRBV4-1	-	TRBJ1-5	CASSQPERLGNQPQHF	TGCGCCAGCAGCCAACCGGAAAGACTCGGCAATCAGCCCCAGCATTTT
many	16	TRBV7-8	TRBD1	TRBJ1-1	CASSFRQGAMDTEAFF	TGTGCCAGCAGCTTTCGTCAGGGGGCTATGGACACTGAAGCTTTCTTT
-	13	TRBV5-1	-	TRBJ1-1	CASSAGLAAEAFF	TGCGCCAGCAGCGCGGGACTAGCGGCTGAAGCTTTCTTT
-	15	TRBV19	-	TRBJ1-5	CASRFRTWRHQPQHF	TGTGCCAGTAGGTTTAGGACATGGCGGCATCAGCCCCAGCATTTT
-	17	TRBV7-9	TRBD1	TRBJ2-7	CASSFEQNRGFFYEQYF	TGTGCCAGCAGCTTTGAACAGAACAGGGGATTCTTCTACGAGCAGTACTTC
-	14	TRBV10-3	TRBD1	TRBJ1-2	CAISGRDRVLGNTF	TGTGCCATCAGCGGACGGGACAGGGTCCTTGGAAACACCTTC
many	13	TRBV19	TRBD1	TRBJ1-1	CASIGDRGAEAFF	TGTGCCAGTATCGGGGACAGGGGGGCTGAAGCTTTCTTT
-	16	TRBV4-2	-	TRBJ1-4	CASSQVGGVTNEKLFF	TGTGCCAGCAGCCAAGTTGGTGGAGTGACTAATGAAAAACTGTTTTTT
-	11	TRBV29-1	TRBD1	TRBJ2-7	CSPDRVHEQYF	TGCAGCCCGGACAGGGTGCACGAGCAGTACTTC
few	14	TRBV14	TRBD1	TRBJ1-1	CASSLDRVTTEAFF	TGTGCCAGCAGCCTAGACAGGGTGACCACTGAAGCTTTCTTT
-	9	TRBV20-1	-	TRBJ2-5	CSARGPQYF	TGCAGTGCTAGAGGGCCCCAGTACTTC
few	12	TRBV4-1	-	TRBJ1-2	CASNGGLGGYTF	TGCGCCAGCAATGGGGGTTTGGGTGGCTACACCTTC
-	12	TRBV7-2	-	TRBJ2-1	CASTSSSSEQFF	TGTGCCAGCACTTCTAGCTCCAGTGAGCAGTTCTTC
many	15	TRBV5-8	-	TRBJ1-1	CASSPTGTPNTEAFF	TGTGCCAGCAGCCCTACCGGGACACCGAACACTGAAGCTTTCTTT
many	15	TRBV7-6	-	TRBJ2-2	CASSLAIGRPGELFF	TGTGCCAGCAGCTTAGCGATCGGGAGACCTGGGGAGCTGTTTTTT
many	18	TRBV10-3	TRBD2	TRBJ2-5	CAIGRGLAGGPDMETQYF	TGTGCCATCGGACGGGGACTAGCGGGAGGGCCCGATATGGAGACCCAGTACTTC
many	13	TRBV11-2	-	TRBJ2-2	CASSLERPGELFF	TGTGCCAGCAGCTTAGAGCGGCCCGGGGAGCTGTTTTTT
many	14	TRBV10-1	-	TRBJ2-2	CASSDQLNTGELFF	TGCGCCAGCAGTGACCAGCTGAACACCGGGGAGCTGTTTTTT
many	14	TRBV7-2	-	TRBJ1-4	CASSLVLVTGELFF	TGTGCCAGCAGCTTAGTGTTAGTAACAGGCGAACTGTTTTTT
-	13	TRBV18	-	TRBJ1-1	CASSPGTLAEAFF	TGTGCCAGCTCACCAGGGACATTAGCTGAAGCTTTCTTT
-	11	TRBV10-2	-	TRBJ2-3	CASSEKDTQYF	TGCGCCAGCAGTGAAAAAGATACGCAGTATTTT
-	14	TRBV24-1	-	TRBJ2-7	CATSGGVSYNEQYF	TGTGCCACCAGTGGGGGAGTCTCCTACAATGAGCAGTACTTC
-	11	TRBV12-3/TRBV12-4	-	TRBJ2-7	CASSQEFARIF	TGTGCCAGCAGCCAAGAATTCGCGAGGATCTTC
many	15	TRBV5-1	TRBD1	TRBJ2-7	CASSLEGGFSYEQYF	TGCGCCAGCAGCTTGGAAGGGGGCTTCTCCTACGAGCAGTACTTC
many	16	TRBV2	-	TRBJ1-3	CASSEEILFSGNTIYF	TGTGCCAGCAGTGAAGAAATCTTGTTCTCTGGAAACACCATATATTTT
-	15	TRBV6-5	-	TRBJ2-7	CASSQDRAPYNEQYF	TGTGCCAGCAGTCAAGACAGAGCTCCCTACAATGAGCAGTACTTC
many	14	TRBV6-5	TRBD1	TRBJ2-5	CASRNRGLGETQYF	TGTGCCAGCAGAAACAGGGGGCTGGGAGAGACCCAGTACTTC